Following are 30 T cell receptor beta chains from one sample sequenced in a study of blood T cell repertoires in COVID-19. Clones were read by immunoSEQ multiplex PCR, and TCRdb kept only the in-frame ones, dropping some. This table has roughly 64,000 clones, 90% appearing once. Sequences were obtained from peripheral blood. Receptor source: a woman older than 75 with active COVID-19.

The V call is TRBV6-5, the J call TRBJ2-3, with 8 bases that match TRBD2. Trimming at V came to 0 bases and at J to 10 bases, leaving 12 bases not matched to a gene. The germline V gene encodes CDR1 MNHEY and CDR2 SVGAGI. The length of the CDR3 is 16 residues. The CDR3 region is CASSYSSRTRGGAQYF. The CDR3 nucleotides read TGTGCCAGCAGTTACTCATCGCGGACTCGGGGGGGGGCGCAGTATTTT.

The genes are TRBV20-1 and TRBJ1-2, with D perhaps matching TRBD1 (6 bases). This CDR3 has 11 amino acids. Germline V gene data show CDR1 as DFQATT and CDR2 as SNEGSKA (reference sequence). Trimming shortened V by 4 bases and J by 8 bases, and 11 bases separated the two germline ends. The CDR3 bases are TGCAGTGCTAACACAGGGAGCGGCTACACCTTC. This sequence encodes CSANTGSGYTF.

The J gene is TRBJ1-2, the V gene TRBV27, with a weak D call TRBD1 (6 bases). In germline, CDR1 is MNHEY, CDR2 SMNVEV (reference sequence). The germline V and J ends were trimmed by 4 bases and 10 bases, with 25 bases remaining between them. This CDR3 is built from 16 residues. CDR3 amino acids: CASSSAFDRTPPSYTF. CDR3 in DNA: TGTGCCAGCAGTTCAGCCTTCGACAGGACCCCCCCTTCCTACACCTTC.

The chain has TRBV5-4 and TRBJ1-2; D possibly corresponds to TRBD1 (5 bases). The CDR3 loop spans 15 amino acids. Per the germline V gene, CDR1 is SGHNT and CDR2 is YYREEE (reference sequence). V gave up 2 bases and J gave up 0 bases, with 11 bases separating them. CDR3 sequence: CASSFGGDSNYGYTF. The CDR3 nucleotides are TGTGCCAGCAGCTTTGGGGGGGATTCTAACTATGGCTACACCTTC.

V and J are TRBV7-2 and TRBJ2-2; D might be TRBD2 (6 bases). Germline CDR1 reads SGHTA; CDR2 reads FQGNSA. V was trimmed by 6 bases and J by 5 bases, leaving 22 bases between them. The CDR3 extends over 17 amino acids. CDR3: CASSPPAGGKGTGELFF. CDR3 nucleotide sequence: TGTGCCAGCAGTCCCCCAGCTGGCGGGAAAGGAACCGGGGAGCTGTTTTTT. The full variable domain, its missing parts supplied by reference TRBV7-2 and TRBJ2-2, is GAGVSQSPSNKVTEKGKDVELRCDPISGHTALYWYRQSLGQGLEFLIYFQGNSAPDKSGLPSDRFSAERTGGSVSTLTIQRTQQEDSAVYLCASSPPAGGKGTGELFFGEGSRLTVL.

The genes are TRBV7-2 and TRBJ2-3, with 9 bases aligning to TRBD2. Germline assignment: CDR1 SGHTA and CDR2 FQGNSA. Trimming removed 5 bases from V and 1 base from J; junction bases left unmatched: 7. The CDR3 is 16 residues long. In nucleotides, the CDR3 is TGTGCCAGCAGCACCGGGACTAGCCGGGGCACAGATACGCAGTATTTT. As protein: CASSTGTSRGTDTQYF.

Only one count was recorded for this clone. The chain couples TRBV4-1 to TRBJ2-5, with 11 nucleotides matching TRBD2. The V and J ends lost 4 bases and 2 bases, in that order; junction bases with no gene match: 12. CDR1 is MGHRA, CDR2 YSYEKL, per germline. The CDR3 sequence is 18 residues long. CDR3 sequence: CASSRDALAGVDQETQYF. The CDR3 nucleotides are TGCGCCAGCAGCCGAGACGCACTAGCGGGAGTGGATCAAGAGACCCAGTACTTC.

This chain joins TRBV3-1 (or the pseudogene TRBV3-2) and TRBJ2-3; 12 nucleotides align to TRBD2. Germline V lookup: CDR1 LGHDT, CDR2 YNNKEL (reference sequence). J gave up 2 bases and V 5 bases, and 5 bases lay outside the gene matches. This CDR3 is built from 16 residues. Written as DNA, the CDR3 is TGTGCCAGCAGCTTAAGACTAGCGGGAGACACAGATACGCAGTATTTT. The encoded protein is CASSLRLAGDTDTQYF.

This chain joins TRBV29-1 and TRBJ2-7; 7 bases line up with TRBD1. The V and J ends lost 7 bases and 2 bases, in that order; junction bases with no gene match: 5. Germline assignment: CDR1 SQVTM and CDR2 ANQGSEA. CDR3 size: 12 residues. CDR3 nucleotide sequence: TGCAGCGGCCGGGACAGCACCTACGAGCAGTACTTC. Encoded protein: CSGRDSTYEQYF.

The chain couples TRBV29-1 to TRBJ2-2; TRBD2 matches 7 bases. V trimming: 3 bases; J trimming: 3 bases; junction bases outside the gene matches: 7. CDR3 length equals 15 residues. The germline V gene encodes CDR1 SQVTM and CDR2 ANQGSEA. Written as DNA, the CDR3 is TGCAGCGTTGAGGAAAGCGGGGTTTACACCGGGGAGCTGTTTTTT. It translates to CSVEESGVYTGELFF.

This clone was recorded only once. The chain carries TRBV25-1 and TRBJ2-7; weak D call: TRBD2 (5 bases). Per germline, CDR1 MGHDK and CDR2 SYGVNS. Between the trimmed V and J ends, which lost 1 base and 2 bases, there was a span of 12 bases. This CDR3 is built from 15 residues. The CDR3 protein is CASSESGGGTYEQYF. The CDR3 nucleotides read TGTGCCAGCAGTGAATCTGGCGGAGGCACCTACGAGCAGTACTTC.

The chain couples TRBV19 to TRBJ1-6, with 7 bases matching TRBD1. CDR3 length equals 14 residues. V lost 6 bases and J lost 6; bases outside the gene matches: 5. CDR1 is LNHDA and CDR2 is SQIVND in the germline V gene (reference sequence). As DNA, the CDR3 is TGTGCCAGTAGGAGACAGGGTGTTAATTCACCCCTCCACTTT. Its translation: CASRRQGVNSPLHF. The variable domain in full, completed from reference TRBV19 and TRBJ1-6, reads DGGITQSPKYLFRKEGQNVTLSCEQNLNHDAMYWYRQDPGQGLRLIYYSQIVNDFQKGDIAEGYSVSREKKESFPLTVTSAQKNPTAFYLCASRRQGVNSPLHFGNGTRLTVT.

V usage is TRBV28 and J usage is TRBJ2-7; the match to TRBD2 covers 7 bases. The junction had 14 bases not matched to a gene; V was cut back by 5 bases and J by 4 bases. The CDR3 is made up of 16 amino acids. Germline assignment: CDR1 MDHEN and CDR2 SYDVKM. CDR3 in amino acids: CASSQKVGRREYEQYF. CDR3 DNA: TGTGCCAGCAGTCAGAAGGTGGGGAGGCGGGAGTACGAGCAGTACTTC.

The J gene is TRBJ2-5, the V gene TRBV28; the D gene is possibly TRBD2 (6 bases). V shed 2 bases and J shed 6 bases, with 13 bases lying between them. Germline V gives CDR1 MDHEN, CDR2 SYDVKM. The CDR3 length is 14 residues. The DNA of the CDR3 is TGTGCCAGCAGTTTAAACCTAGCGAGAAAGACCCAGTACTTC. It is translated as CASSLNLARKTQYF.

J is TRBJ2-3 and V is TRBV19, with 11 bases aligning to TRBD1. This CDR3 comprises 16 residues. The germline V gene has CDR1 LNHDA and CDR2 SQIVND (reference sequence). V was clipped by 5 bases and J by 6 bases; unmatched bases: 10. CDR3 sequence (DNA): TGTGCCAGTAGTGCGGAGGACAGGGGGCGCCCGGATACGCAGTATTTT. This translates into CASSAEDRGRPDTQYF.

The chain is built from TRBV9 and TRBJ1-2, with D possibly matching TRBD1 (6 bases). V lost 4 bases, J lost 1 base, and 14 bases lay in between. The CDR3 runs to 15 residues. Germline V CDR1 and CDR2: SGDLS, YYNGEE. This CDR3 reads CASSPDRNFNYGYTF. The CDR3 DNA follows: TGTGCCAGCAGCCCCGACAGGAACTTTAACTATGGCTACACCTTC.

The CDR3 loop reads CASSPLGQGARETQYF. CDR3 bases: TGCGCCAGCAGCCCTCTAGGACAGGGGGCGCGGGAGACCCAGTACTTC. The V gene is TRBV5-1, the J gene TRBJ2-5; 11 bases are a match to TRBD1. Germline lookup yields CDR1 SGHRS and CDR2 YFSETQ. CDR3 size: 16 residues. Losses at the gene ends were 4 bases for V and 5 bases for J; bases not matched to a gene: 10.

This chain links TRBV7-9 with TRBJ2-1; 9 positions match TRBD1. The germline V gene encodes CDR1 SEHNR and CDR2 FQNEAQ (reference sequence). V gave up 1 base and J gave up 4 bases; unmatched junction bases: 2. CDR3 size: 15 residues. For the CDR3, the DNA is TGTGCCAGCAGCTTAGGGGACAGGGTGTACAATGAGCAGTTCTTC. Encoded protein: CASSLGDRVYNEQFF.

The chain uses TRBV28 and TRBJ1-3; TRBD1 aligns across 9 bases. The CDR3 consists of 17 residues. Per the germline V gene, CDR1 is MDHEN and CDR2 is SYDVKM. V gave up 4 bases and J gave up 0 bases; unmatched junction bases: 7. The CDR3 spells CASSSYEQGASGNTIYF. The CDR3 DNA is TGTGCCAGCAGTTCCTACGAACAGGGGGCCTCTGGAAACACCATATATTTT.

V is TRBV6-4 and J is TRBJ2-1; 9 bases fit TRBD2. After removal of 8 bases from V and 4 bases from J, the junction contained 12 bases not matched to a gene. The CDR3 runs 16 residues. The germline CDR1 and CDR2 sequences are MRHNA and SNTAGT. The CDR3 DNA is TGTGCCAGCGGGATATCCGGGACTAGCAGTTACAATGAGCAGTTCTTC. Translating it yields CASGISGTSSYNEQFF.

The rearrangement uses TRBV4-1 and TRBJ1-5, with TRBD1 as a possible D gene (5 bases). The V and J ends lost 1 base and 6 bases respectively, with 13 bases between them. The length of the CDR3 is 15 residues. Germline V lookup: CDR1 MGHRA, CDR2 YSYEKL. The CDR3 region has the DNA TGCGCCAGCAGCCAAGTAGGCAGGGCGACTCAGCCCCAGCATTTT. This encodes CASSQVGRATQPQHF.

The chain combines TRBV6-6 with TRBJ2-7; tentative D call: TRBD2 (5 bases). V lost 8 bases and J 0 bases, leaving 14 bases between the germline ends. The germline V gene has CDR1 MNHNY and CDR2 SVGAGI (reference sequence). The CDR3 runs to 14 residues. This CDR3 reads CASAGRRGSYEQYF. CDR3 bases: TGTGCCAGCGCAGGACGCCGGGGCTCCTACGAGCAGTACTTC.

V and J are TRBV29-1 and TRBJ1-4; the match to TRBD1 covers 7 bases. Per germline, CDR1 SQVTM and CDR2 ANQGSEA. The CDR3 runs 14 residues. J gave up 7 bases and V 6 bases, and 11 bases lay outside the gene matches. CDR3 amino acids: CSVGDRAAGEKLFF. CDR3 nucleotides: TGCAGCGTGGGAGACAGGGCCGCGGGTGAAAAACTGTTTTTT.

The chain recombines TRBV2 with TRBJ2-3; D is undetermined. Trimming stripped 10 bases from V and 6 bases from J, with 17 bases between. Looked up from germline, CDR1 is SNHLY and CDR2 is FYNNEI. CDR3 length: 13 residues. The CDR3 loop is CATQSSGFDTQYF. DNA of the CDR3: TGTGCCACCCAGTCGTCGGGTTTTGATACGCAGTATTTT.

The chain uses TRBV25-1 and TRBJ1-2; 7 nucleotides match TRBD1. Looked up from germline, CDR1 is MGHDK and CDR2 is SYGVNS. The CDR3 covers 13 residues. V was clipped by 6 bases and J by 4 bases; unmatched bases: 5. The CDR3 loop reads CASSKTGIYGYTF. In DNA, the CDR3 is TGTGCCAGCAGCAAGACAGGGATCTATGGCTACACCTTC.

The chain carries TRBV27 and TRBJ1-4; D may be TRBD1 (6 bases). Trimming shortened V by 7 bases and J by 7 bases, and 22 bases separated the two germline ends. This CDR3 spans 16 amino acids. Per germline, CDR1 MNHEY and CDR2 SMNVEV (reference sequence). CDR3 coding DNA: TGTGCCAGCAACCCCCGGTCGGGGGGCGCGAGTGAAAAACTGTTTTTT. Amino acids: CASNPRSGGASEKLFF.

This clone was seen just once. The CDR3 DNA follows: TGTGCCAGCAGCTCGATCGGGTCACTAGCGGGACACAATGAGCAGTTCTTC. Translated: CASSSIGSLAGHNEQFF. The rearrangement links TRBV7-9 to TRBJ2-1; 10 bases are a match to TRBD2. CDR1 SEHNR and CDR2 FQNEAQ come from the germline V gene (reference sequence). CDR3 length equals 17 residues. After removal of 4 bases from V and 5 bases from J, the junction contained 11 bases not matched to a gene.

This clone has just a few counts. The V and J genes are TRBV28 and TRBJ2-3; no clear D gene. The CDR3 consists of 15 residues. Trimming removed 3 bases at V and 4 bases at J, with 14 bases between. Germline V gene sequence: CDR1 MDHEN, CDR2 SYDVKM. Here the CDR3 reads CASSFRVSSADTQYF. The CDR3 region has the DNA TGTGCCAGCAGTTTCCGTGTGTCGTCAGCAGATACGCAGTATTTT.

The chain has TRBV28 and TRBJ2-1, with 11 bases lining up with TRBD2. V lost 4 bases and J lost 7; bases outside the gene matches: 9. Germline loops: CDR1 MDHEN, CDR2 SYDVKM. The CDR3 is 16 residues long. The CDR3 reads CASSSLSGGDGNEQFF. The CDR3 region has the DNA TGTGCCAGCAGTTCTCTTAGCGGGGGGGATGGAAATGAGCAGTTCTTC.

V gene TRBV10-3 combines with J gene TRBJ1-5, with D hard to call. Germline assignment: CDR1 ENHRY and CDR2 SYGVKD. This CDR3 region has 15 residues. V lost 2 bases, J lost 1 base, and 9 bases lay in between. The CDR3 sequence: CAISELTGSNQPQHF. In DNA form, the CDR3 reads TGTGCCATCAGTGAGCTGACGGGAAGCAATCAGCCCCAGCATTTT.